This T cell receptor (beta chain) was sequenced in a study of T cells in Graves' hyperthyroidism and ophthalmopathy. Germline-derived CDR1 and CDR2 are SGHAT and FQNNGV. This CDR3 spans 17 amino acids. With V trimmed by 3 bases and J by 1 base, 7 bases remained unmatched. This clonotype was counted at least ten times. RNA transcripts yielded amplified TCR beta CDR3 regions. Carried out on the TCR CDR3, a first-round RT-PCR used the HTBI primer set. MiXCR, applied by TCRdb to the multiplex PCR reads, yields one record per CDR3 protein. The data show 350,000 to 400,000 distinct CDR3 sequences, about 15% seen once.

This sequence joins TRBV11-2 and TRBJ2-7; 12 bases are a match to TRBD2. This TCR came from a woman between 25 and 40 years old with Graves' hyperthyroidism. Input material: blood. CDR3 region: CASSFRTSGKNSYEQYF. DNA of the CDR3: TGTGCCAGCAGCTTTCGGACTAGCGGGAAGAATTCCTACGAGCAGTACTTC.